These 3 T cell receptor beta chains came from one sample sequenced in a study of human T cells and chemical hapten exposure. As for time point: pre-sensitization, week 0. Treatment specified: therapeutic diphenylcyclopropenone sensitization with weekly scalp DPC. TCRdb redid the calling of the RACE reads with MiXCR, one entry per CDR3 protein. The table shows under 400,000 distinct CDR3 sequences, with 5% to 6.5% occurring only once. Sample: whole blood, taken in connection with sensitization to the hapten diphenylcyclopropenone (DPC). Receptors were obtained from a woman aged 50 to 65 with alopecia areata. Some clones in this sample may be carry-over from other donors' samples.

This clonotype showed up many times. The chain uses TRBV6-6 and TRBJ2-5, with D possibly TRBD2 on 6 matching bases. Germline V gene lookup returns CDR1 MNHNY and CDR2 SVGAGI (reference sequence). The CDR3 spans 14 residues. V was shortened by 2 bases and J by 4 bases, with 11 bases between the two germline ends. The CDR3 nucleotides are TGTGCCAGCAGTTACGACGGGAGCCGAGAGACCCAGTACTTC. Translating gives CASSYDGSRETQYF.

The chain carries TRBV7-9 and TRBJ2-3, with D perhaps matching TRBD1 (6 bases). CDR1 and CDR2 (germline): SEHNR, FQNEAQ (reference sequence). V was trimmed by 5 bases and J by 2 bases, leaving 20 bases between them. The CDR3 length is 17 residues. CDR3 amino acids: CASSPPPITGYTDTQYF. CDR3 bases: TGTGCCAGCAGCCCTCCCCCGATTACAGGGTACACAGATACGCAGTATTTT.

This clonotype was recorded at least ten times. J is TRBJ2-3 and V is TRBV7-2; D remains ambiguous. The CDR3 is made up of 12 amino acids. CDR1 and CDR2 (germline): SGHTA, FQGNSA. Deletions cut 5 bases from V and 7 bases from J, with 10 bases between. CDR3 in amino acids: CASSPGSYTQYF. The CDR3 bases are TGTGCCAGCAGCCCCGGCAGTTATACGCAGTATTTT.